Following are 10 T cell receptor beta chains from one sample sequenced in a study of neoadjuvant anti-PD-1 for oral cavity cancer. Here immunoSEQ multiplex PCR was the method, and the copy in TCRdb shows in-frame clones only, minus some. The sample shows under 5,500 clones, roughly 60% of them seen only once. The sample here was tumor tissue, taken before nivolumab (anti-PD-1) treatment. Receptors were obtained from a person aged 40-85 years with oral cavity squamous cell carcinoma.

The chain links TRBV4-2 to TRBJ2-1, with TRBD2 matching 10 bases. CDR3 size: 16 residues. The germline CDR1 and CDR2 sequences are LGHNA and YNFKEQ. V was pared by 3 bases and J by 5 bases, with 7 bases of the junction left unmatched. The CDR3: CASSQGAGGPHNEQFF. CDR3 DNA: TGTGCCAGCAGCCAGGGAGCGGGGGGGCCCCACAATGAGCAGTTCTTC.

The chain has TRBV6-6 and TRBJ1-5; D is uncertain. CDR3 length equals 14 residues. Looked up from germline, CDR1 is MNHNY and CDR2 is SVGAGI (reference sequence). The V gene lost 0 bases and the J gene lost 3 bases, with 6 bases spanning the gap. The chain's CDR3 is CASSYSSTNQPQHF. CDR3 nucleotide sequence: TGTGCCAGCAGTTACTCGAGTACCAATCAGCCCCAGCATTTT.

This chain connects TRBV5-1 to TRBJ1-3; 7 bases map to TRBD1. V was clipped by 0 bases and J by 2 bases; unmatched bases: 2. Germline CDR1 and CDR2: SGHRS and YFSETQ. The CDR3 is 15 residues long. The CDR3 region has the DNA TGCGCCAGCAGCTTGGACGGGACAGCTGGAAACACCATATATTTT. Translated: CASSLDGTAGNTIYF.

This chain connects TRBV4-1 to TRBJ2-7; 10 nucleotides align to TRBD1. Germline values: CDR1 MGHRA, CDR2 YSYEKL. The CDR3 is 15 residues long. V shed 5 bases and J 0 bases; nucleotides not matched to a gene: 4. CDR3 coding DNA: TGCGCCAGCAGCTCCGGGGACAGGGGCTCCTACGAGCAGTACTTC. Its translation is CASSSGDRGSYEQYF.

V is TRBV11-3 and J is TRBJ2-3; unclear D gene. CDR1 and CDR2 from the germline V gene are SGHNT and YENEEA. The CDR3 contains 15 residues. Between the trimmed V and J ends, which lost 3 bases and 1 base, there was a span of 11 bases. The CDR3 sequence: CASSLGIGRTDTQYF. The CDR3 DNA is TGTGCCAGCAGCTTGGGGATAGGGCGCACAGATACGCAGTATTTT.

The chain carries TRBV4-1 and TRBJ2-5; no clear D gene. V lost 1 base, J lost 0 bases, and 12 bases lay in between. Germline V gene sequence: CDR1 MGHRA, CDR2 YSYEKL. This CDR3 comprises 16 residues. CDR3 sequence: CASSQGVGYNQETQYF. CDR3 in DNA: TGCGCCAGCAGCCAAGGGGTGGGCTACAACCAAGAGACCCAGTACTTC.

V usage is TRBV21-1 and J usage is TRBJ1-1. TRBV21-1 is described as a pseudogene. The CDR3 has 17 amino acids. The CDR3 reads CASSNPGDEASNTEAFF. The CDR3 bases are TGTGCCAGCAGCAACCCTGGGGACGAAGCCTCGAACACTGAAGCTTTCTTT.

The chain has TRBV9 and TRBJ2-1; TRBD2 matches 7 bases. The V gene's germline CDR1 is SGDLS and CDR2 YYNGEE. The J segment lost 6 bases and the V segment lost 0 bases, leaving 9 bases of the junction unmatched. The CDR3 is made up of 16 amino acids. The CDR3 sequence: CASSVAGSGEANEQFF. CDR3 coding DNA: TGTGCCAGCAGCGTAGCTGGAAGCGGGGAGGCCAATGAGCAGTTCTTC.

The V and J genes are TRBV21-1 and TRBJ2-7. TRBV21-1 is described as a pseudogene. The CDR3 contains 15 residues. CDR3 region: CASSKSGYTVYEQYF. CDR3 DNA sequence: TGTGCCAGCAGCAAATCTGGCTACACGGTCTACGAGCAGTACTTC.

The CDR3 protein is CASYPQGERYGYTF. CDR3 nucleotides: TGTGCCAGCTACCCTCAGGGGGAGCGCTATGGCTACACCTTC. The V gene is TRBV18, the J gene TRBJ1-2, with 7 bases lining up with TRBD1. The CDR3 consists of 14 residues. V was pared by 7 bases and J by 4 bases, with 9 bases of the junction left unmatched. Germline CDR1 reads KGHSH; CDR2 reads LQKENI. Using reference TRBV18 and TRBJ1-2 for the parts outside the CDR3, the full variable domain is NAGVMQNPRHLVRRRGQEARLRCSPMKGHSHVYWYRQLPEEGLKFMVYLQKENIIDESGMPKERFSAEFPKEGPSILRIQQVVRGDSAAYFCASYPQGERYGYTFGSGTRLTVV.